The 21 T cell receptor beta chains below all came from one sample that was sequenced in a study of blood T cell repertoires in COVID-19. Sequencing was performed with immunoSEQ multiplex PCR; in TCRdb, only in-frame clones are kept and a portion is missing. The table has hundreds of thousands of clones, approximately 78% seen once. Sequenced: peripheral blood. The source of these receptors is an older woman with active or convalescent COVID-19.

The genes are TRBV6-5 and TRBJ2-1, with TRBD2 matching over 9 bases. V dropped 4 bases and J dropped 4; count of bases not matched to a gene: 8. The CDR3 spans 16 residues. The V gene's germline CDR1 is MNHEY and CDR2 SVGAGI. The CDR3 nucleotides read TGTGCCAGCAGTTCCCATTTAGCGGGGGAATACAATGAGCAGTTCTTC. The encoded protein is CASSSHLAGEYNEQFF.

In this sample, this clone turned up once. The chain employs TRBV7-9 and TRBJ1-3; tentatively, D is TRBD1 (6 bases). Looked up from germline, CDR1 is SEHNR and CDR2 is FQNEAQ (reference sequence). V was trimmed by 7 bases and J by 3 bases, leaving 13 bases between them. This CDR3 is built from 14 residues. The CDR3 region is CASTVGGGGNTIYF. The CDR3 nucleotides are TGTGCCAGCACGGTGGGGGGCGGTGGAAACACCATATATTTT. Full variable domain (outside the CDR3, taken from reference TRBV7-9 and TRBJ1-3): DTGVSQNPRHKITKRGQNVTFRCDPISEHNRLYWYRQTLGQGPEFLTYFQNEAQLEKSRLLSDRFSAERPKGSFSTLEIQRTEQGDSAMYLCASTVGGGGNTIYFGEGSWLTVV.

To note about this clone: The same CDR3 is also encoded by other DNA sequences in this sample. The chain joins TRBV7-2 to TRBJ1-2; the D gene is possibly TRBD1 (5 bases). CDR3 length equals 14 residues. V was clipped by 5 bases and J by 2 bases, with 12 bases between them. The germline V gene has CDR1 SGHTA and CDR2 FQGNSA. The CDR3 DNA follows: TGTGCCAGCAGCCCCGGGCAGGGCAACTATGGCTACACCTTC. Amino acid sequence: CASSPGQGNYGYTF. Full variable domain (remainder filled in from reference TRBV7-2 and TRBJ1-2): GAGVSQSPSNKVTEKGKDVELRCDPISGHTALYWYRQSLGQGLEFLIYFQGNSAPDKSGLPSDRFSAERTGGSVSTLTIQRTQQEDSAVYLCASSPGQGNYGYTFGSGTRLTVV.

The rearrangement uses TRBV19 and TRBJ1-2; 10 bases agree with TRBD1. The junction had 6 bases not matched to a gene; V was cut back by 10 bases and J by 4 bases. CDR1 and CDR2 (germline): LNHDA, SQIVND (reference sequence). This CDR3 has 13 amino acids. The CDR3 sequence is CATGQGRIYGYTF. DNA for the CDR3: TGTGCCACGGGACAGGGGAGGATCTATGGCTACACCTTC.

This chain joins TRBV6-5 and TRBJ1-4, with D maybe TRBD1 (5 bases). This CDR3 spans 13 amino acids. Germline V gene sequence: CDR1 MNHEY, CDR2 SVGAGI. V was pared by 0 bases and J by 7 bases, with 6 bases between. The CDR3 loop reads CASSYSRGEKLFF. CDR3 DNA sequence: TGTGCCAGCAGTTACTCAAGGGGTGAAAAACTGTTTTTT.

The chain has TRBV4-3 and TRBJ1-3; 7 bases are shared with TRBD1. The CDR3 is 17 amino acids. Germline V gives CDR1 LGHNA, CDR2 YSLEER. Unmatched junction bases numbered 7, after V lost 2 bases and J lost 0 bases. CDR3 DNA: TGCGCCAGCAGCCAAATTTTAGGGACAGCCTCTGGAAACACCATATATTTT. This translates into CASSQILGTASGNTIYF.

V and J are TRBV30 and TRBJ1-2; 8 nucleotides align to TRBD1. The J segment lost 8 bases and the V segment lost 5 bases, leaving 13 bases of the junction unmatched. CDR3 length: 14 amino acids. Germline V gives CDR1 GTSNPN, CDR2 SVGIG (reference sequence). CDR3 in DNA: TGTGCCTGGGGTCGGGGACAGGCGCGGGGGGGCTACACCTTC. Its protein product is CAWGRGQARGGYTF. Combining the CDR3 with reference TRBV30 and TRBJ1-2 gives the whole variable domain SQTIHQWPATLVQPVGSPLSLECTVEGTSNPNLYWYRQAAGRGLQLLFYSVGIGQISSEVPQNLSASRPQDRQFILSSKKLLLSDSGFYLCAWGRGQARGGYTFGSGTRLTVV.

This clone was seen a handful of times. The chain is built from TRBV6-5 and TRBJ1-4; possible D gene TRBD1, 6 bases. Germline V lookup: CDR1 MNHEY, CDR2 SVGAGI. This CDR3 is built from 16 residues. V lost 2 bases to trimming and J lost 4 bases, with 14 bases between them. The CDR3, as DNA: TGTGCCAGCAGTTACGGATCTTGGGGGCGTAATGAAAAACTGTTTTTT. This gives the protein CASSYGSWGRNEKLFF.

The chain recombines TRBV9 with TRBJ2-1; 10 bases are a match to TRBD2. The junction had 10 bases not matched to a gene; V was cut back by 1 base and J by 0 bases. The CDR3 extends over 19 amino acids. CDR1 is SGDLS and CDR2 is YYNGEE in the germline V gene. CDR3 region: CASSVSVIAGGPSYNEQFF. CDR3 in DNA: TGTGCCAGCAGCGTATCAGTAATAGCGGGGGGCCCCTCCTACAATGAGCAGTTCTTC.

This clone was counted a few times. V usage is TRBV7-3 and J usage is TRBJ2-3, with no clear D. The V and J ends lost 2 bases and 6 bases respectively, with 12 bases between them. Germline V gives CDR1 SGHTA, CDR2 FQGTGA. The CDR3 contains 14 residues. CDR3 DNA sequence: TGTGCCAGCAGCTTATTCCCCTACGGGGATACGCAGTATTTT. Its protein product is CASSLFPYGDTQYF.

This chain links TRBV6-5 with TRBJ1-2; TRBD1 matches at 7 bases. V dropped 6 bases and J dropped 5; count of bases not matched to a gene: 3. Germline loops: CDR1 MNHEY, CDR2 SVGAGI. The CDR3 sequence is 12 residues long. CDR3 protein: CASRRDSYGYTF. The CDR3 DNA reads TGTGCCAGCAGACGGGACAGTTATGGCTACACCTTC.

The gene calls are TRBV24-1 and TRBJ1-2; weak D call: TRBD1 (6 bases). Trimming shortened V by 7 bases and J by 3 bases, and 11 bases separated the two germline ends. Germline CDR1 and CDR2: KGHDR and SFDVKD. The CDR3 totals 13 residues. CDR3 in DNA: TGTGCCACCAGCAGGGGAGCCGACTATGGCTACACCTTC. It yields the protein CATSRGADYGYTF.

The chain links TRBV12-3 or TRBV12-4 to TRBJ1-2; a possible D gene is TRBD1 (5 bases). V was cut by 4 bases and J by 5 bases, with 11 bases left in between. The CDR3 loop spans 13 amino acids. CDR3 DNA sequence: TGTGCCAGCAGTTCCGGGGGGGAATATGGCTACACCTTC. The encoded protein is CASSSGGEYGYTF.

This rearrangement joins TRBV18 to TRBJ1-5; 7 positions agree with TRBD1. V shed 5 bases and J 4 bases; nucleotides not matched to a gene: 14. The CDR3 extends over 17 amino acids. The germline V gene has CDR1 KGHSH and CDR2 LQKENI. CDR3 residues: CASSSREGARDNQPQHF. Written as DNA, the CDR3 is TGTGCCAGCTCAAGTCGGGAGGGGGCGCGGGATAATCAGCCCCAGCATTTT.

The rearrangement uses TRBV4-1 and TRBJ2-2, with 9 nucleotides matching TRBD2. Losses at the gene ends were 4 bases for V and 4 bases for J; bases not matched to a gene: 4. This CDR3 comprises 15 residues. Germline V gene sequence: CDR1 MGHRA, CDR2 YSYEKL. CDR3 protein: CASSPGLALTGELFF. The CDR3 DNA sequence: TGCGCCAGCAGCCCGGGACTAGCTCTCACCGGGGAGCTGTTTTTT.

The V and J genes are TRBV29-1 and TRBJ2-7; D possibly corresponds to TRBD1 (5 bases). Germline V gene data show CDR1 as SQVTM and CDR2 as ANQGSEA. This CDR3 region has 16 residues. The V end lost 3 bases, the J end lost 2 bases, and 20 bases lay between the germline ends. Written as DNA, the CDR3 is TGCAGCGTTGATTTTCCCAGGGCGGTGAGGACCTACGAGCAGTACTTC. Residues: CSVDFPRAVRTYEQYF.

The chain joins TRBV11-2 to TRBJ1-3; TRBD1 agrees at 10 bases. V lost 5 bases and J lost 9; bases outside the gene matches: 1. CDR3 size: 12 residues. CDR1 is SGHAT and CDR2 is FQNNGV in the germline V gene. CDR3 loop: CASSRTGGTIYF. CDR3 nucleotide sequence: TGTGCCAGCAGCCGGACAGGGGGCACCATATATTTT.

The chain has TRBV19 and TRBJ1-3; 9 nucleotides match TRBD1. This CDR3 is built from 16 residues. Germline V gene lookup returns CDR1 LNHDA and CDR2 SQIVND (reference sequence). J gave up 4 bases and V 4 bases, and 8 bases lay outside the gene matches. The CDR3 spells CASSSFGTGYGNTIYF. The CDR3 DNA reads TGTGCCAGTAGTAGCTTCGGGACAGGGTACGGAAACACCATATATTTT.

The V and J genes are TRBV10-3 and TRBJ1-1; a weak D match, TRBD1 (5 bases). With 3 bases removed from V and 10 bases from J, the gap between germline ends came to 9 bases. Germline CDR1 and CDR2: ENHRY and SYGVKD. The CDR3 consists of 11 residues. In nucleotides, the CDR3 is TGTGCCATCAGTGATCAGGGTCCAGCTTTCTTT. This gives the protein CAISDQGPAFF.

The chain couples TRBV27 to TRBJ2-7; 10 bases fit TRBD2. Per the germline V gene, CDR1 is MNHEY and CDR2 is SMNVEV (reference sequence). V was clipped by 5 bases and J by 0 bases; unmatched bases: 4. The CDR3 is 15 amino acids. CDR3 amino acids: CASSSGGASSYEQYF. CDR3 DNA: TGTGCCAGCAGTAGCGGGGGGGCAAGCTCCTACGAGCAGTACTTC.

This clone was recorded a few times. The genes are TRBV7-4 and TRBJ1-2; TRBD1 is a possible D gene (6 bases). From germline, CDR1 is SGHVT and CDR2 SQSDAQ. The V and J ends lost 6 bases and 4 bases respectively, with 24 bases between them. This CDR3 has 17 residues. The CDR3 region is CASSVEAVQGRGYGYTF. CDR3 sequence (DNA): TGTGCCAGCAGTGTAGAAGCTGTACAGGGAAGGGGCTATGGCTACACCTTC.